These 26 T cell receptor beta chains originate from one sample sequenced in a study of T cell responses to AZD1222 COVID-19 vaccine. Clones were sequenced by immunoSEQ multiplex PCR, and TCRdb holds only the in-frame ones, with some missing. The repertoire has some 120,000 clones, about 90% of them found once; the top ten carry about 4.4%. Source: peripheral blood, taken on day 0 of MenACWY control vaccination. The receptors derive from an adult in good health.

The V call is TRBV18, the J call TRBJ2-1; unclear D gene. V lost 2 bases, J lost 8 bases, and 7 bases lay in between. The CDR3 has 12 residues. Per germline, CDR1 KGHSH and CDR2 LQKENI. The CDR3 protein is CASSPIGDEQFF. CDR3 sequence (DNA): TGTGCCAGCTCACCAATTGGCGATGAGCAGTTCTTC.

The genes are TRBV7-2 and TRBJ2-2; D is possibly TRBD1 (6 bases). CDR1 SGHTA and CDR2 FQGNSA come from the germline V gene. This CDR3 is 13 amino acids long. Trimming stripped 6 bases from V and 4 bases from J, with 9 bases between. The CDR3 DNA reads TGTGCCAGCAGTTGGACAGTCACCGGGGAGCTGTTTTTT. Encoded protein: CASSWTVTGELFF.

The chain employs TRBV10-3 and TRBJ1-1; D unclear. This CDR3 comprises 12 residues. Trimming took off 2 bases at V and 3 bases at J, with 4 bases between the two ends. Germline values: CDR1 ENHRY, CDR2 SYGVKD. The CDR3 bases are TGTGCCATCAGTGAGCGATACACTGAAGCTTTCTTT. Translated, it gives CAISERYTEAFF.

DNA for the CDR3: TGTGCCAGCAGGCTAACAGGGGGAGGAACTGAAGCTTTCTTT. Its protein is CASRLTGGGTEAFF. The V call is TRBV27, the J call TRBJ1-1; 8 bases map to TRBD1. The CDR3 sequence is 14 residues long. The trim removed 6 bases at V and 5 bases at J, leaving 8 bases unmatched. Germline CDR1 and CDR2: MNHEY and SMNVEV (reference sequence).

In nucleotides, the CDR3 is TGTGCCTGGTGGGGTCATGATAACTATGGCTACACCTTC. This translates into CAWWGHDNYGYTF. The chain is built from TRBV30 and TRBJ1-2; unclear D gene. The CDR3 runs 13 residues. CDR1 and CDR2 from the germline V gene are GTSNPN and SVGIG (reference sequence). V lost 5 bases to trimming and J lost 1 base, with 11 bases between them.

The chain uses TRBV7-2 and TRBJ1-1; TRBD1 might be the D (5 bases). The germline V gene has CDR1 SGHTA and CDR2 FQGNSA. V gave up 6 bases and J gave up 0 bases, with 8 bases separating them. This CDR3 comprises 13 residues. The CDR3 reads CASRGGLNTEAFF. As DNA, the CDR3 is TGTGCCAGCAGGGGGGGACTGAACACTGAAGCTTTCTTT.

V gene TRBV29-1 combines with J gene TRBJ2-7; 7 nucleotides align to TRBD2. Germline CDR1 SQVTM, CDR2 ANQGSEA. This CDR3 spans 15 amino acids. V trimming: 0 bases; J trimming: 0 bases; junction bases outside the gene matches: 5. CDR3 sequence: CSVEDQRDLSYEQYF. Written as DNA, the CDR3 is TGCAGCGTTGAAGATCAGCGGGACCTCTCCTACGAGCAGTACTTC.

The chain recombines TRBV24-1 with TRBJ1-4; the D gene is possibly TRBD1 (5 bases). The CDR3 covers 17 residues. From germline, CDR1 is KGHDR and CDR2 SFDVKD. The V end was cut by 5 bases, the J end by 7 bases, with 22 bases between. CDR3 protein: CATSGTSGKQGSEKLFF. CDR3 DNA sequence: TGTGCCACCAGTGGAACCAGCGGCAAGCAGGGAAGTGAAAAACTGTTTTTT.

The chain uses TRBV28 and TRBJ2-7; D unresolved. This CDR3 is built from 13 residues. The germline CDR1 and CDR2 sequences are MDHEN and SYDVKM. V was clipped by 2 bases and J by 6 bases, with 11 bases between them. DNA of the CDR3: TGTGCCAGCAGTTTAATAGACGTCGGCGAGCAGTACGTC. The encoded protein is CASSLIDVGEQYV.

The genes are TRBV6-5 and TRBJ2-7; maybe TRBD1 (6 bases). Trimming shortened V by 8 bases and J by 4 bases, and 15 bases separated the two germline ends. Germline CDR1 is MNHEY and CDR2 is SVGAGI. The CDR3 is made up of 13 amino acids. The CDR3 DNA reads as TGTGCCAGCGCGAGAGGACAGTCGTACGAGCAGTACTTC. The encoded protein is CASARGQSYEQYF.

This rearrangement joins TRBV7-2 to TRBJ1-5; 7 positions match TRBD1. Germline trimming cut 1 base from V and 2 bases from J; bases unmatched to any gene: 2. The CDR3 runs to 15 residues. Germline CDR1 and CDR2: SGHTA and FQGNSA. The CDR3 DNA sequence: TGTGCCAGCAGCTTAGACGGGACAGGCAATCAGCCCCAGCATTTT. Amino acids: CASSLDGTGNQPQHF.

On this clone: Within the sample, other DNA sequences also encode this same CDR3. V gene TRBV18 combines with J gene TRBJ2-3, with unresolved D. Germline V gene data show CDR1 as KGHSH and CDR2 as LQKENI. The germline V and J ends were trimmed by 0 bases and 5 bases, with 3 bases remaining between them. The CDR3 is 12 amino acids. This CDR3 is CASSPPVDTQYF. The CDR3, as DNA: TGTGCCAGCTCACCACCCGTAGATACGCAGTATTTT.

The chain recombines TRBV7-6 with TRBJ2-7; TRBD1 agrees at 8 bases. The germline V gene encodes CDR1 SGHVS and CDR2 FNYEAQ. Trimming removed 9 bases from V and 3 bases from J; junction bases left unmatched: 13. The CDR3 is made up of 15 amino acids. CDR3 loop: CASQQGVVDYYEQYV. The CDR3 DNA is TGTGCCAGTCAACAGGGGGTGGTGGACTACTACGAGCAGTACGTC.

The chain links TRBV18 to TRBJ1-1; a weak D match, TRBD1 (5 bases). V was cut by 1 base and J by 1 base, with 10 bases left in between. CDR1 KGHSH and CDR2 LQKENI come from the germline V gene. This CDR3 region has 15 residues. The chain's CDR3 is CASSPQNQGNTEAFF. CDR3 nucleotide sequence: TGTGCCAGCTCACCACAAAACCAGGGGAACACTGAAGCTTTCTTT.

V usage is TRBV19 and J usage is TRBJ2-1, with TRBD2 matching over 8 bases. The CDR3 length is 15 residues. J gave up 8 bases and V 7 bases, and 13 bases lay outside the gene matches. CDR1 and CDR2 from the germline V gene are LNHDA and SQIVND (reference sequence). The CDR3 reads CASTDPRGGLDEQFF. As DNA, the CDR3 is TGTGCCAGTACCGATCCTCGGGGGGGCTTGGATGAGCAGTTCTTC.

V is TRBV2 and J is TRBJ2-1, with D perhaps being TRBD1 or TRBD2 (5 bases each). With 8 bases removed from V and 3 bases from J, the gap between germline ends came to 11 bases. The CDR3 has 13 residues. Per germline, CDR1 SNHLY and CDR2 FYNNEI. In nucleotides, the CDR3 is TGTGCCAGCGAGGGACGGAACTACAATGAGCAGTTCTTC. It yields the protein CASEGRNYNEQFF.

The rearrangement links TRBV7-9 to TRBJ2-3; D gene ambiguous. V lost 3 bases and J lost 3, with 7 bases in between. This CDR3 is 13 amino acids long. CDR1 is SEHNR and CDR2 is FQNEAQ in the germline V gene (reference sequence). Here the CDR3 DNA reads TGTGCCAGCAGCTTCGGAGTAACAGATACGCAGTATTTT. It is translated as CASSFGVTDTQYF. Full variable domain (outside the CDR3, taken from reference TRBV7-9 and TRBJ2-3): DTGVSQNPRHKITKRGQNVTFRCDPISEHNRLYWYRQTLGQGPEFLTYFQNEAQLEKSRLLSDRFSAERPKGSFSTLEIQRTEQGDSAMYLCASSFGVTDTQYFGPGTRLTVL.

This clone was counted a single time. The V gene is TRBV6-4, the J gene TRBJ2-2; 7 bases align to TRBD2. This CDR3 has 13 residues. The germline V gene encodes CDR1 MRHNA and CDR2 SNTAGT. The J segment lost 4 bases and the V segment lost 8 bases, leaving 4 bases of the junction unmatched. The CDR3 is CASRDYSTGELFF. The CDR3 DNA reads TGTGCCAGCCGGGACTATTCCACCGGGGAGCTGTTTTTT.

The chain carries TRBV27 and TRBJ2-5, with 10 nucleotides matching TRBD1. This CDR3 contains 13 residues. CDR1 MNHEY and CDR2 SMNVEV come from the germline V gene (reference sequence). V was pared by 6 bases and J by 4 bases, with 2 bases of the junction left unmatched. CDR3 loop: CASSRDRGETQYF. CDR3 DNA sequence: TGTGCCAGCAGCCGGGACAGGGGAGAGACCCAGTACTTC.

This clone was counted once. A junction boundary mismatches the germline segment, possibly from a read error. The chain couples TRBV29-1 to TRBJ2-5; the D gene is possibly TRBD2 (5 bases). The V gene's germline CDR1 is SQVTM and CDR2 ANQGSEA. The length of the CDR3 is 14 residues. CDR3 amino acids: CSAETVGVEETQYF. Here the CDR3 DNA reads TGCAGCGCTGAAACAGTCGGGGTTGAGGAGACCCAGTACTTC. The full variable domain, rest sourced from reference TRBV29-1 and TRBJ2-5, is SAVISQKPSRDICQRGTSLTIQCQVDSQVTMMFWYRQQPGQSLTLIATANQGSEATYESGFVIDKFPISRPNLTFSTLTVSNMSPEDSSIYLCSAETVGVEETQYFGPGTRLLVL.

CDR3 DNA sequence: TGTGCCAGCAGCTTACCCGGACAGGGATACAATGAGCAGTTCTTC. Protein product: CASSLPGQGYNEQFF. The V gene is TRBV7-6, the J gene TRBJ2-1, with 8 bases lining up with TRBD1. The CDR3 has 15 residues. Germline CDR1 and CDR2: SGHVS and FNYEAQ. The trim removed 2 bases at V and 4 bases at J, leaving 4 bases unmatched.

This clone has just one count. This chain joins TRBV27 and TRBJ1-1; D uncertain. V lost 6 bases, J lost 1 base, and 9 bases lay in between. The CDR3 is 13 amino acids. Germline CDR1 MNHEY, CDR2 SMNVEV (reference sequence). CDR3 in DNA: TGTGCCAGCAGCCATACAAAGAACACTGAAGCTTTCTTT. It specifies CASSHTKNTEAFF.

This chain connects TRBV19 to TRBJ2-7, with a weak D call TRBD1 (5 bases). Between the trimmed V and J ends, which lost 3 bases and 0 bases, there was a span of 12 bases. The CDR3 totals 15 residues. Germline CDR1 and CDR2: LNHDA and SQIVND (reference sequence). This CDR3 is CASSMGQNPSYEQYF. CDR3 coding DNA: TGTGCCAGTAGTATGGGGCAGAACCCCTCCTACGAGCAGTACTTC.

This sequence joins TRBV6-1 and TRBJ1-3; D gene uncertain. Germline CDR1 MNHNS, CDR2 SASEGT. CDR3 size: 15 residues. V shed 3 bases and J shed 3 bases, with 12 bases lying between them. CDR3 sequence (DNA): TGTGCCAGCAGTGATTTGGGAAGGTATGGAAACACCATATATTTT. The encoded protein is CASSDLGRYGNTIYF.

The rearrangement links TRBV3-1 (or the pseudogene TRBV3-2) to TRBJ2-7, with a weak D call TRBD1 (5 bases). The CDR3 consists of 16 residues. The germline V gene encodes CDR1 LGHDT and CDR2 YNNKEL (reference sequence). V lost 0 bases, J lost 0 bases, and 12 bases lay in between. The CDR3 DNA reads TGTGCCAGCAGCCAAGAAGCACAGGCCAGCTCCTACGAGCAGTACTTC. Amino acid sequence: CASSQEAQASSYEQYF.

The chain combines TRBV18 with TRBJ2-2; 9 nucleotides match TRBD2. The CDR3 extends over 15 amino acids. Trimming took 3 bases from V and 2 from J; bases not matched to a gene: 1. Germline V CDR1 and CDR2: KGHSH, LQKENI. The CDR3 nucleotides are TGTGCCAGCTCACCGGGACTAGCCAACACCGGGGAGCTGTTTTTT. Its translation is CASSPGLANTGELFF.